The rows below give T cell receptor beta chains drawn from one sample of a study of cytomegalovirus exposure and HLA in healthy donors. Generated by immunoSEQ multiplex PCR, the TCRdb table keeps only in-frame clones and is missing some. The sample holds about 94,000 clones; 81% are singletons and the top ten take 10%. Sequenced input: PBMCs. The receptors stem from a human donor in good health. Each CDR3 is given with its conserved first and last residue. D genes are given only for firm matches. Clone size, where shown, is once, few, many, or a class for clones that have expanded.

CDR3 protein: CASSQGGSYNEQFF; CDR3 DNA: TGCGCCAGCAGCCAAGGCGGGAGCTACAATGAGCAGTTCTTC; clone size: NA; J gene: TRBJ2-1; V gene: TRBV4-1; D gene: TRBD2
CDR3 protein: CAWSALGGADQPQHF; CDR3 DNA: TGTGCCTGGAGTGCCCTGGGAGGGGCCGATCAGCCCCAGCATTTT; clone size: NA; J gene: TRBJ1-5; V gene: TRBV30; D gene: NA
CDR3 protein: CATSRDRDPYTEAFF; CDR3 DNA: TGTGCCACCAGCAGGGACAGGGATCCTTACACTGAAGCTTTCTTT; clone size: NA; J gene: TRBJ1-1; V gene: TRBV15; D gene: TRBD1
CDR3 protein: CASSLLLAGDRTEQFF; CDR3 DNA: TGCGCCAGCAGCCTGCTACTAGCGGGAGACCGGACTGAGCAGTTCTTC; clone size: once; J gene: TRBJ2-1; V gene: TRBV4-1; D gene: TRBD2
CDR3 protein: CASSPSGGAREQYF; CDR3 DNA: TGTGCCAGCAGCCCGAGCGGGGGGGCCAGAGAGCAGTACTTC; clone size: few; J gene: TRBJ2-7; V gene: TRBV6-5; D gene: TRBD2
CDR3 protein: CSSSGLRETQYF; CDR3 DNA: TGCTCCAGCTCCGGACTTCGCGAGACCCAGTACTTC; clone size: NA; J gene: TRBJ2-5; V gene: TRBV5-1; D gene: NA
CDR3 protein: CASSLRGRSSLRTDTQYF; CDR3 DNA: TGTGCCAGCAGTTTAAGGGGCAGGAGCTCTTTACGCACAGATACGCAGTATTTT; clone size: NA; J gene: TRBJ2-3; V gene: TRBV27; D gene: NA
CDR3 protein: CSARVGTTDGYTF; CDR3 DNA: TGCAGCGCCAGGGTAGGGACTACGGATGGCTACACCTTC; clone size: once; J gene: TRBJ1-2; V gene: TRBV29-1; D gene: NA
CDR3 protein: CASSLRDFHNEQFF; CDR3 DNA: TGTGCCAGCAGTTTAAGGGACTTCCACAATGAGCAGTTCTTC; clone size: NA; J gene: TRBJ2-1; V gene: TRBV27; D gene: NA
CDR3 protein: CASSFRGVPEQYF; CDR3 DNA: TGTGCCAGCAGCTTTCGGGGGGTGCCCGAGCAGTACTTC; clone size: NA; J gene: TRBJ2-7; V gene: TRBV5-4; D gene: TRBD2
CDR3 protein: CASSLDASPAYEQYF; CDR3 DNA: TGTGCCAGCAGCTTGGACGCGAGTCCCGCCTACGAGCAGTACTTC; clone size: NA; J gene: TRBJ2-7; V gene: TRBV5-4; D gene: NA
CDR3 protein: CATSRPLLGGGSYNEQFF; CDR3 DNA: TGTGCCACCAGCAGACCCCTACTTGGCGGGGGCTCATACAATGAGCAGTTCTTC; clone size: NA; J gene: TRBJ2-1; V gene: TRBV15; D gene: NA
CDR3 protein: CASSVGTGEDSPLHF; CDR3 DNA: TGTGCCAGCAGCGTAGGTACAGGAGAGGATTCACCCCTCCACTTT; clone size: many; J gene: TRBJ1-6; V gene: TRBV9; D gene: NA
CDR3 protein: CAISESQSNNEQFF; CDR3 DNA: TGTGCCATCAGTGAGTCGCAGTCGAACAATGAGCAGTTCTTC; clone size: NA; J gene: TRBJ2-1; V gene: TRBV10-3; D gene: NA
CDR3 protein: CASSLQARASNYGYTF; CDR3 DNA: TGTGCCAGTTCTCTCCAAGCGAGGGCATCTAACTATGGCTACACCTTC; clone size: once; J gene: TRBJ1-2; V gene: TRBV6-6; D gene: NA
CDR3 protein: CSVVPRLTGSRDEQFF; CDR3 DNA: TGCAGCGTTGTCCCAAGATTGACAGGGAGTAGGGATGAGCAGTTCTTC; clone size: NA; J gene: TRBJ2-1; V gene: TRBV29-1; D gene: TRBD1
CDR3 protein: CASSPDRNSNYGYTF; CDR3 DNA: TGCGCCAGCAGCCCGGACAGAAATTCTAACTATGGCTACACCTTC; clone size: NA; J gene: TRBJ1-2; V gene: TRBV4-1; D gene: NA
CDR3 protein: CASSTIEGNTEAFF; CDR3 DNA: TGTGCCAGCAGCACCATTGAGGGGAACACTGAAGCTTTCTTT; clone size: NA; J gene: TRBJ1-1; V gene: TRBV7-3; D gene: NA
CDR3 protein: CASSLRSGRNTGELFF; CDR3 DNA: TGTGCCAGCAGTTTGCGAAGCGGGAGGAACACCGGGGAGCTGTTTTTT; clone size: NA; J gene: TRBJ2-2; V gene: TRBV7-3; D gene: TRBD2
CDR3 protein: CASSTSLGRAPSRSQFF; CDR3 DNA: TGTGCCAGCAGCACCTCCCTGGGGAGGGCCCCGTCGAGATCGCAGTTCTTC; clone size: NA; J gene: TRBJ2-1; V gene: TRBV28; D gene: TRBD2
CDR3 protein: CASSHVSSDRSRRAFF; CDR3 DNA: TGCGCCAGCAGCCACGTCTCGTCGGACAGGAGTCGAAGGGCTTTCTTT; clone size: once; J gene: TRBJ1-1; V gene: TRBV4-1; D gene: TRBD1
CDR3 protein: CASSSTRDSSYEQYF; CDR3 DNA: TGCGCCAGCAGCTCCACCAGGGATAGCTCCTACGAGCAGTACTTC; clone size: NA; J gene: TRBJ2-7; V gene: TRBV5-1; D gene: NA
CDR3 protein: CASSMSGRISGANVLTF; CDR3 DNA: TGTGCCAGTAGTATGAGCGGGAGGATTTCGGGGGCCAACGTCCTGACTTTC; clone size: few; J gene: TRBJ2-6; V gene: TRBV19; D gene: TRBD2
CDR3 protein: CDRASCNIVGTGGGNQPQHF; CDR3 DNA: TGCGACAGGGCAAGCTGTAACATTGTGGGGACAGGGGGGGGCAATCAGCCCCAGCATTTT; clone size: few; J gene: TRBJ1-5; V gene: TRBV11-3; D gene: TRBD1
CDR3 protein: CASIPNRGRAYGYTF; CDR3 DNA: TGTGCCAGCATTCCCAACAGGGGGAGAGCCTATGGCTACACCTTC; clone size: NA; J gene: TRBJ1-2; V gene: TRBV2; D gene: TRBD1
CDR3 protein: CASSVGTNQPQHF; CDR3 DNA: TGTGCCAGCAGCGTTGGGACAAATCAGCCCCAGCATTTT; clone size: NA; J gene: TRBJ1-5; V gene: TRBV7-2; D gene: NA
CDR3 protein: CASRLAGYADTQYF; CDR3 DNA: TGTGCCAGTAGACTAGCGGGTTACGCAGATACGCAGTATTTT; clone size: NA; J gene: TRBJ2-3; V gene: TRBV19; D gene: TRBD2